Sequencing of this TCR beta chain was carried out in a study of blood T cells in healthy people across ages. Notes on the study in general: Since the PBMCs were unsorted, naive and antigen-experienced cells could not be conclusively compared. Naive T cell percentage and TCR beta diversity correlated strongly.

This clonotype appeared a few times. Antigen specificity is unknown. The CDR3 has 15 amino acids. Germline V gene lookup returns CDR1 SNHLY and CDR2 FYNNEI. J gave up 5 bases and V 5 bases, and 8 bases lay outside the gene matches. Through a sample-barcoded 5' primer and a J-beta primer mix, a second PCR was run for roughly 7 to 12 cycles. Every sample gave at least 2.5 million paired-end reads containing CDR3. A single record per CDR3 protein comes from TCRdb applying MiXCR to the 5' RACE reads. The sample records about 1.4 million distinct CDR3 sequences, approximately 60% being singletons. The receptor comes from a man between 18 and 35 years old in good health. The chain links TRBV2 to TRBJ2-1; TRBD2 matches 8 bases. Material for sequencing was blood. In DNA form, the CDR3 reads TGTGCCAGCAGTCCCGGACTAGCAACTAACAATGAGCAGTTCTTC. Translating gives CASSPGLATNNEQFF. The variable domain in full, with the rest retrieved from reference TRBV2 and TRBJ2-1, is EPEVTQTPSHQVTQMGQEVILRCVPISNHLYFYWYRQILGQKVEFLVSFYNNEISEKSEIFDDQFSVERPDGSNFTLKIRSTKLEDSAMYFCASSPGLATNNEQFFGPGTRLTVL.